What follows are 9 T cell receptor beta chains derived from one specimen sequenced in a study of a mutant IDH1 vaccine in newly diagnosed glioma. Using immunoSEQ multiplex PCR, the repertoire was profiled, and TCRdb retains in-frame clones only, with some absent. The data hold around 27,000 clones, with 65% to 85% observed a single time. The time point was: week 11, during vaccination. It was 300 ug of mutant IDH1 20-mer peptide that made up each vaccine dose, given with topical imiquimod. These receptors lack a known antigen. Sequences were derived from PBMCs, sampled from a glioma patient whose treatment included an IDH1 peptide vaccine. The receptors originated from a woman between 18 and 29 years old with glioma.

The chain recombines TRBV9 with TRBJ2-5; D call uncertain. CDR1 is SGDLS, CDR2 YYNGEE, per germline. This CDR3 has 13 amino acids. Trimming took 0 bases from V and 7 from J, leaving 10 bases between them. The CDR3: CASSVGGYGTQYF. For the CDR3, the DNA is TGTGCCAGCAGCGTAGGGGGATATGGGACCCAGTACTTC.

This clone has more than one count but fewer than ten. The CDR3 is CASRFPYHYEQYF. CDR3 nucleotide sequence: TGTGCAAGTCGCTTCCCGTATCATTACGAGCAGTACTTC. The gene calls are TRBV12-2 and TRBJ2-7. TRBV12-2 has pseudogene status. There are 13 residues in the CDR3.

The genes are TRBV5-1 and TRBJ1-5; the D gene is possibly TRBD1 (6 bases). V lost 0 bases and J lost 3, with 10 bases in between. The germline V gene has CDR1 SGHRS and CDR2 YFSETQ. CDR3 length: 15 amino acids. CDR3 sequence: CASSLDYRDNQPQHF. The CDR3, as DNA: TGCGCCAGCAGCTTGGACTACAGGGACAATCAGCCCCAGCATTTT.

This chain connects TRBV14 to TRBJ1-6; D is ambiguous. This CDR3 spans 17 amino acids. V lost 1 base, J lost 1 base, and 11 bases lay in between. Germline CDR1 and CDR2: SGHDN and FVKESK. CDR3 protein: CASSQVREWSYNSPLHF. The CDR3 nucleotides read TGTGCCAGCAGCCAAGTACGGGAATGGTCCTATAATTCACCCCTCCACTTT.

The J gene is TRBJ1-4, the V gene TRBV14; D is ambiguous. Germline V lookup: CDR1 SGHDN, CDR2 FVKESK. Trimming left V 4 bases short and J 6 bases short, with 12 bases between. The CDR3 has 14 residues. The CDR3 loop is CASSRRVLDEKLFF. For the CDR3, the DNA is TGTGCCAGCAGCCGTCGGGTTCTGGATGAAAAACTGTTTTTT.

J is TRBJ2-7 and V is TRBV7-8; a possible D gene is TRBD1 (5 bases). The CDR3 sequence is 17 residues long. Trimming pared 2 bases from V and 3 bases from J, leaving 20 bases between. Germline V gene sequence: CDR1 SGHVS, CDR2 FQNEAQ. The CDR3 loop is CASSLSSLAGSNYEQYF. In nucleotides, the CDR3 is TGTGCCAGCAGCTTATCTTCTTTGGCAGGGTCAAACTACGAGCAGTACTTC.

This clone was found a few times. CDR3 nucleotide sequence: TGTGCCACCAGCTCCGGGACAGGGGGCTCCTACGAGCAGTACTTC. Its translation: CATSSGTGGSYEQYF. The rearrangement joins TRBV15 to TRBJ2-7; 11 nucleotides line up with TRBD1. CDR3 length: 15 amino acids. Per the germline V gene, CDR1 is LNHNV and CDR2 is YYDKDF (reference sequence). Unmatched junction bases numbered 3, after V lost 5 bases and J lost 0 bases.

This clone was picked up one time. The rearrangement links TRBV5-6 to TRBJ1-2; the D is unclear. The CDR3 loop spans 14 amino acids. Germline V CDR1 and CDR2: SGHDT, YYEEEE. V shed 4 bases and J shed 2 bases, with 12 bases lying between them. CDR3 bases: TGTGCCAGCAGCCCGGCCCCTAGGAACTATGGCTACACCTTC. Amino acids: CASSPAPRNYGYTF.

The chain joins TRBV30 to TRBJ2-1; D ambiguous. The CDR3 has 16 residues. V lost 3 bases and J lost 0, with 15 bases in between. Germline-derived CDR1 and CDR2 are GTSNPN and SVGIG (reference sequence). CDR3 bases: TGTGCCTGGAGAATTACGGGTCGAAGCTCCTACAATGAGCAGTTCTTC. This codes for CAWRITGRSSYNEQFF.